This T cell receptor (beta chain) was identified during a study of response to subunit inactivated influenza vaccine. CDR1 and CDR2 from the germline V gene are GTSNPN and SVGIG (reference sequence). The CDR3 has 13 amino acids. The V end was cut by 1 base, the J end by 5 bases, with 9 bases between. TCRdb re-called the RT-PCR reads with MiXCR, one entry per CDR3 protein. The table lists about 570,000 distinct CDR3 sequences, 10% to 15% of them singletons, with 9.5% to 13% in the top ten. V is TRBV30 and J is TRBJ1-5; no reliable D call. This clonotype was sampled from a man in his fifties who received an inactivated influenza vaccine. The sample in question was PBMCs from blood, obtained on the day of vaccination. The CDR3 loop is CAWSAGSYQPQHF. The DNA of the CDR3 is TGTGCCTGGAGTGCGGGTAGTTATCAGCCCCAGCATTTT.